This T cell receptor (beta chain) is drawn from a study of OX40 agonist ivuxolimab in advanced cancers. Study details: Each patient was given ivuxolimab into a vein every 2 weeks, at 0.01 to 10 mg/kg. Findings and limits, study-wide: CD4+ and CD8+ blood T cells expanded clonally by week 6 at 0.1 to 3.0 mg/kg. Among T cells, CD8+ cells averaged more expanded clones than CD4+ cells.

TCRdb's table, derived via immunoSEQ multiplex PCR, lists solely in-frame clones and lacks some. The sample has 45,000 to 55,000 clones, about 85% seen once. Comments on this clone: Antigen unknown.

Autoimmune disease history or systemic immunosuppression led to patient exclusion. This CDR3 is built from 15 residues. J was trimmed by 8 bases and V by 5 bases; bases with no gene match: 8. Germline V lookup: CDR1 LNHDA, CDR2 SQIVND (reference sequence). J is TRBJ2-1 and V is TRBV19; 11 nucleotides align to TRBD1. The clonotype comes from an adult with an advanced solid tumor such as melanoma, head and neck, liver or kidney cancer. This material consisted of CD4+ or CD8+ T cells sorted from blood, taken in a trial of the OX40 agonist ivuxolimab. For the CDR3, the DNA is TGTGCCAGTAGTCCTCCCGGGGACAGGGGGTATGAGCAGTTCTTC. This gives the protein CASSPPGDRGYEQFF.